This T cell receptor beta chain was identified during a study of shared clonotypes between healthy human individuals. Study observations and caveats: Some clonotypes were shared by all four sorted-subset donors, while others were not shared. The non-shared ones had lower generation probabilities than the shared ones. With few donors, the genetic and exposure-history diversity represented was limited.

V was clipped by 2 bases and J by 3 bases, with 13 bases between them. The CDR3 is 16 residues long. CDR1 is SGHTA and CDR2 is FQGTGA in the germline V gene. Comment on this clone: What it binds is unknown.

Produced via immunoSEQ multiplex PCR; TCRdb's table is partial and in-frame only. The sample shows about 1 million clones, around 74% of them seen only once. Sequenced sample: memory CD4+ T cells sorted from blood. Subset given: CD45RA-negative fraction. The V gene is TRBV7-3, the J gene TRBJ2-2; D is perhaps TRBD2 (6 bases). The TCR was taken from a man between 18 and 35 years old in good health. The CDR3 DNA reads TGTGCCAGCAGCTTAGGGGCTCAGCGGGACACCGGGGAGCTGTTTTTT. Protein product: CASSLGAQRDTGELFF.